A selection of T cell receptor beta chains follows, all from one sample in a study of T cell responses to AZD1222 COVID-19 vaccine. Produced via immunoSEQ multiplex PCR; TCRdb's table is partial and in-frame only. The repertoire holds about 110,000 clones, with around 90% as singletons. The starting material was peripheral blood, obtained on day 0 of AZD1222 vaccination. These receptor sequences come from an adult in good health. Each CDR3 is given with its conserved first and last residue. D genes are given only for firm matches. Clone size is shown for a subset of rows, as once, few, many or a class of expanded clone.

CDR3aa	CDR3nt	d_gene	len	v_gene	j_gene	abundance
CATSMWGSTDTQCF	TGTGCCACCAGTATGTGGGGGAGCACAGATACGCAGTGTTTT	NA	14	TRBV24-1	TRBJ2-3	once
CASSQDKVVAGNTEAFF	TGTGCCAGCAGCCAAGATAAGGTAGTGGCAGGGAACACTGAAGCTTTCTTT	NA	17	TRBV3-1/TRBV3-2	TRBJ1-1	NA
CALHRGHQPQHF	TGTGCCCTACACAGGGGGCACCAGCCCCAGCATTTT	TRBD1	12	TRBV10-3	TRBJ1-5	NA
CASSQDGGNTGELFF	TGCGCCAGCAGCCAAGATGGTGGGAACACCGGGGAGCTGTTTTTT	NA	15	TRBV4-3	TRBJ2-2	NA
CASSLEGVSANYGYTF	TGTGCCAGCAGCTTAGAGGGGGTGTCTGCTAACTATGGCTACACCTTC	NA	16	TRBV7-8	TRBJ1-2	NA
CASRNTGTANTEAFF	TGTGCCAGCAGAAACACCGGGACAGCGAACACTGAAGCTTTCTTT	TRBD1	15	TRBV28	TRBJ1-1	NA
CASSPNPNYGYTF	TGTGCCAGCAGCCCTAACCCTAACTATGGCTACACCTTC	NA	13	TRBV28	TRBJ1-2	NA
CASSNRDRVISGYTF	TGTGCCAGTAGTAACCGGGACAGGGTTATATCTGGCTACACCTTC	TRBD1	15	TRBV19	TRBJ1-2	NA
CATSTGAEESNQPQHF	TGTGCCACCAGCACCGGGGCAGAGGAAAGCAATCAGCCCCAGCATTTT	NA	16	TRBV15	TRBJ1-5	NA
CASDPTGSSYNEQFF	TGCGCCAGCGATCCTACAGGGAGCTCCTACAATGAGCAGTTCTTC	NA	15	TRBV5-1	TRBJ2-1	NA
CASKPLVSTDTQYF	TGTGCCAGTAAACCACTAGTGAGCACAGATACGCAGTATTTT	NA	14	TRBV19	TRBJ2-3	NA
CASRERGGAAGYGYTF	TGTGCCAGCAGAGAACGGGGAGGGGCGGCCGGATATGGCTACACCTTC	NA	16	TRBV6-6	TRBJ1-2	NA
CASSFMAQGALEQYF	TGCGCCAGCAGCTTCATGGCACAGGGGGCTTTAGAGCAGTACTTC	TRBD1	15	TRBV5-1	TRBJ2-7	many
CASSESGSYEQYF	TGCGCCAGCAGTGAGTCCGGCTCCTACGAGCAGTACTTC	NA	13	TRBV10-1	TRBJ2-7	NA
CASSIPRNGEKLFF	TGTGCCAGTAGTATCCCGCGGAACGGTGAAAAACTGTTTTTT	NA	14	TRBV19	TRBJ1-4	NA
CASSEVEYNSPLHF	TGTGCCAGCAGTGAAGTGGAATATAATTCACCCCTCCACTTT	NA	14	TRBV6-1	TRBJ1-6	NA
CASSLGGNYGYTF	TGTGCCAGCAGCTTGGGGGGCAACTATGGCTACACCTTC	NA	13	TRBV5-6	TRBJ1-2	NA
CASSPAGGEGTEAFF	TGTGCCAGCTCACCCGCGGGGGGGGAGGGCACTGAAGCTTTCTTT	NA	15	TRBV18	TRBJ1-1	NA
CASSQTGITGELFF	TGTGCCAGTAGTCAAACGGGTATCACCGGGGAGCTGTTTTTT	NA	14	TRBV19	TRBJ2-2	NA
CASRMGGRSADTQYF	TGTGCCAGCAGGATGGGGGGCAGGTCGGCAGATACGCAGTATTTT	NA	15	TRBV27	TRBJ2-3	NA
CASSFGGRNYGYTF	TGCGCCAGCAGCTTCGGGGGTAGGAACTATGGCTACACCTTC	NA	14	TRBV5-1	TRBJ1-2	NA
CASTLGRYTEAFF	TGTGCCAGCACCTTGGGCAGGTACACTGAAGCTTTCTTT	NA	13	TRBV5-6	TRBJ1-1	NA
CASSFRGVGSNEQFF	TGTGCCAGCAGCTTTCGGGGAGTGGGGAGCAATGAGCAGTTCTTC	NA	15	TRBV11-2	TRBJ2-1	NA
CSVEKTGEGTEAFF	TGCAGCGTTGAAAAGACAGGGGAGGGCACTGAAGCTTTCTTT	TRBD1	14	TRBV29-1	TRBJ1-1	few
CASTLGWGVEDYGYTF	TGCGCCAGCACCCTGGGCTGGGGCGTAGAAGACTATGGCTACACCTTC	NA	16	TRBV5-1	TRBJ1-2	few
CASSALTGTTSVNEQFF	TGTGCCAGCAGCGCCCTCACCGGGACTACTAGTGTCAATGAGCAGTTCTTC	TRBD2	17	TRBV9	TRBJ2-1	NA